Sequencing of this T cell receptor (beta chain) was carried out in a study of regulatory T cells in long-lasting Graves disease. This CDR3 contains 14 residues. Trimming cost V 1 base and J 3 bases, with 7 bases left between them. The V gene's germline CDR1 is KGHSH and CDR2 LQKENI. Time point described: persistent/refractory GD, antithyroid drugs over 5 years with positive TRAb. Generation of the TCR library employed RNA extracted from PBMCs. Libraries of TCR beta came from iRepertoire HTBI primers plus Arm-PCR of CDR3 regions. MiXCR, applied by TCRdb to the multiplex PCR reads, yields one record per CDR3 protein. Of 600,000 to 850,000 distinct CDR3 sequences in the sample, 25% to 35% are singletons; the top ten hold about 42%. Regarding this clonotype: No antigen is known for it.

The study's findings and limits: Newly diagnosed Graves' patients exceeded persistent ones in TCR diversity. Between persistent patients, thousands of public clonotypes were shared, exceeding the approximately 940 shared between new patients.

J is TRBJ1-5 and V is TRBV18; D is unclear. The sequence came from a female donor with Graves disease. Specimen: peripheral blood mononuclear cells (PBMCs), collected when the disease was refractory, from a patient treated with antithyroid drugs. CDR3 sequence reads: CASSPLGINQPQHF. The CDR3 DNA follows: TGTGCCAGCTCACCACTCGGCATCAATCAGCCCCAGCATTTT.